The rows below give T cell receptor beta chains drawn from one sample of a study of T cell clones after liver transplantation. Data came from immunoSEQ multiplex PCR; TCRdb stores just in-frame clones and leaves some out. The sample lists under 85,000 clones, roughly 80% occurring once. Sequences were derived from CD4+ T cells from blood, sampled 12 months after liver transplant. The receptors were gathered from a human patient who received a liver transplant. The T cells may partly be graft donor cells. The CDR3 runs from the conserved cysteine through the conserved F or W. D genes are given only for firm matches. Not every row has a clone size; where given, it reads once, few, many or a size class.

V gene,D gene,J gene,clone size,CDR3 DNA,CDR3 protein
TRBV18,NA,TRBJ1-2,NA,TGTGCCAGCTCACCGGCAGAAACCTATGGCTACACCTTC,CASSPAETYGYTF
TRBV27,NA,TRBJ2-5,NA,TGTGCCAGCAGTTTATCTGATGACAGTCTCGGGTCAGAGACCCAGTACTTC,CASSLSDDSLGSETQYF
TRBV5-1,NA,TRBJ1-5,NA,TGCGCCAGCATCCGGGGGGGCTCGGTTCAGCCCCAGCATTTT,CASIRGGSVQPQHF
TRBV5-6,NA,TRBJ1-5,NA,TGTGCCAGCAGCTTGGCAGGGATGGGGAGCAATCAGCCCCAGCATTTT,CASSLAGMGSNQPQHF
TRBV4-3,NA,TRBJ2-7,NA,TGCGCCAGCAGCCCGGGACGAGGCTACGAGCAGTACTTC,CASSPGRGYEQYF
TRBV9,NA,TRBJ2-1,few,TGTGCCAGCAGCGTATATGTAAACTCCTACAATGAGCAGTTCTTC,CASSVYVNSYNEQFF
TRBV28,NA,TRBJ2-6,NA,TGTGCCAGCAGTTTACTTCCTACTGGGGCCAACGTCCTGACTTTC,CASSLLPTGANVLTF
TRBV29-1,TRBD1,TRBJ1-1,NA,TGCAGCGTTGTCAGGGGGACAGGGGCTTTCTTT,CSVVRGTGAFF
TRBV4-3,NA,TRBJ2-3,NA,TGCGCCAGCAGCCAAGATTTGAGGGGCGTAAGCACAGATACGCAGTATTTT,CASSQDLRGVSTDTQYF
TRBV6-5,TRBD1,TRBJ2-1,NA,TGTGCCAGCAGGAGGACAGGGCGCAATGAGCAGTTCTTC,CASRRTGRNEQFF
TRBV7-2,NA,TRBJ2-7,few,TGTGCCAGCAGCCGTCAAAGTGGCGGGTCATCCTACGAGCAGTACTTC,CASSRQSGGSSYEQYF
TRBV30,NA,TRBJ1-3,NA,TGTGCCTGGGGATTGGGAGGAAACACCATATATTTT,CAWGLGGNTIYF
TRBV12-2,NA,TRBJ1-2,NA,TGTGCAAGTCGAGGGGTCCGAGACAGGGGAGTTGGCTACACCTTC,CASRGVRDRGVGYTF
TRBV13,NA,TRBJ2-7,NA,TGTGCCAGCAGCTTAGTAGGCACAACCTACGAGCAGTACTTC,CASSLVGTTYEQYF
TRBV5-1,TRBD1,TRBJ1-4,NA,TGCGCCAGCAGCTTGGGACAGGGCAATGAAAAACTGTTTTTT,CASSLGQGNEKLFF
TRBV27,NA,TRBJ1-1,few,TGTGCCAGCAGGAGGACAGTCAGTGAAGCTTTCTTT,CASRRTVSEAFF
TRBV9,NA,TRBJ2-3,NA,TGTGCCAGCAGCGCCCCCGGGCCCACAGATACGCAGTATTTT,CASSAPGPTDTQYF
TRBV28,TRBD1,TRBJ1-2,NA,TGTGCCAGCGGAGAGGCCGGGACAGGGCGCGTCTATGGCTACACCTTC,CASGEAGTGRVYGYTF
TRBV5-6,TRBD2,TRBJ2-3,NA,TGTGCCAGCAGCCGAGGAGGTGGCGGGAGATGGGGAGATACGCAGTATTTT,CASSRGGGGRWGDTQYF
TRBV2,TRBD2,TRBJ2-2,NA,TGTGCCAGCCGGGGACTACTGAACACCGGGGAGCTGTTTTTT,CASRGLLNTGELFF
TRBV18,NA,TRBJ1-1,once,TGTGCCAGCTCATCCCAGGGGAGAAACACTGAAGCTTTCTTT,CASSSQGRNTEAFF
TRBV29-1,NA,TRBJ2-6,NA,TGCAGCGTCTTAGGGGGGTCTGGGGCCAACGTCCTGACTTTC,CSVLGGSGANVLTF
TRBV28,NA,TRBJ1-5,NA,TGTGCCAGCAGTCGTTTATGGGGAGGACAGAATCAGCCCCAGCATTTT,CASSRLWGGQNQPQHF
TRBV5-1,TRBD2,TRBJ2-5,NA,TGCGCCAGCAGCTTGACTAGCGGGAGTCGTCAAGAGACCCAGTACTTC,CASSLTSGSRQETQYF
TRBV28,NA,TRBJ1-4,once,TGTGCCAGCAGTTCCCCCGGGGGCGGGTTTGAAAAACTGTTTTTT,CASSSPGGGFEKLFF
TRBV5-1,TRBD2,TRBJ2-3,NA,TGCGCCAGCAGCGGCCCGGGACTAGCGGGTGGAGATACGCAGTATTTT,CASSGPGLAGGDTQYF
TRBV5-1,NA,TRBJ1-1,NA,TGCGCCAGCAGCTCTGAGGGCGCTGAAGCTTTCTTT,CASSSEGAEAFF
TRBV14,NA,TRBJ1-2,NA,TGTGCCAGCAGCCAAGACGGGAGCTATGGCTACACCTTC,CASSQDGSYGYTF
TRBV9,TRBD2,TRBJ2-7,NA,TGTGCCAGCAGCGGGGGGCTAGCGGGACATAATCGGCTGGAGCAGTACTTC,CASSGGLAGHNRLEQYF
TRBV9,NA,TRBJ2-1,NA,TGTGCCAGCAGCGCTAGCGTATGGGGCAATGAGCAGTTCTTC,CASSASVWGNEQFF
TRBV28,NA,TRBJ2-7,NA,TGTGCCAGCATCGCCGCCCAGGGGGCGGGGGGCTCCTACGAGCAGTACTTC,CASIAAQGAGGSYEQYF
TRBV2,NA,TRBJ2-3,NA,TGTGCCAGCAATGGCGGGGGCACAGATACGCAGTATTTT,CASNGGGTDTQYF
TRBV28,NA,TRBJ2-7,NA,TGTGCCCCCCTCTACGAGCAGTACTTC,CAPLYEQYF
TRBV19,NA,TRBJ1-2,NA,TGTGCCACTAGGCGTGAGGGGTTGTGGGGCTACACCTTC,CATRREGLWGYTF
TRBV4-3,NA,TRBJ1-6,NA,TGCGCCAGCAGCCAAGATCCCCAGAGCTCCTATAATTCACCCCTCCACTTT,CASSQDPQSSYNSPLHF
TRBV4-3,TRBD1,TRBJ2-7,NA,TGCGCCAGCAGCCGGAGACAGGGACCCTACGAGCAGTACTTC,CASSRRQGPYEQYF
TRBV2,NA,TRBJ2-2,NA,TGTGCCAGCAGTGAAGTCGGGACGCGTTACTCCGGGGAGCTGTTTTTT,CASSEVGTRYSGELFF
TRBV18,NA,TRBJ2-7,NA,TGTGCCAGCTCAAAAACGAACTCCTACGAGCAGTACTTC,CASSKTNSYEQYF
TRBV7-2,NA,TRBJ1-2,NA,TGTGCCAGCAGCCTTCGCCACAAGGACTATGGCTACACCTTC,CASSLRHKDYGYTF
TRBV4-3,NA,TRBJ2-1,NA,TGCGCCAGCAGCCAACACATCCCTAGCCATGAGCAGTTCTTC,CASSQHIPSHEQFF
TRBV28,NA,TRBJ1-2,NA,TGTGCCAGCAATGGGGGAGTCTATGGCTACACCTTC,CASNGGVYGYTF
TRBV5-1,NA,TRBJ1-5,NA,TGCGCCAGCAGCTTGGAAGGAGCGGAAAAGGGTCAGCCCCAGCATTTT,CASSLEGAEKGQPQHF
TRBV28,TRBD1,TRBJ2-7,NA,TGTGCCAGCAGTTTGGTAGGGGGCGTATGGGCTAGCGAGCAGTACTTC,CASSLVGGVWASEQYF
TRBV6-4,TRBD1,TRBJ2-2,NA,TGTGCCAGCAGCCTCCAGGGGGCAGGAACCGGGGAGCTGTTTTTT,CASSLQGAGTGELFF
TRBV27,NA,TRBJ1-2,NA,TGTGCCAGCAGTTCCCAGGGAATGTTCTATGGCTACACCTTC,CASSSQGMFYGYTF
TRBV29-1,TRBD2,TRBJ2-3,NA,TGCAGCGTTGTAGATGGGGGGGTGCGGGGCTTTGATACGCAGTATTTT,CSVVDGGVRGFDTQYF
TRBV6-5,NA,TRBJ2-1,NA,TGTGCCAGCAGTTTTTCGGAGTACAATGAGCAGTTCTTC,CASSFSEYNEQFF